This TCR beta chain was identified during a study of shared clonotypes between healthy human individuals. Germline CDR1 is SGDLS and CDR2 is YYNGEE. V was pared by 0 bases and J by 0 bases, with 7 bases between. The CDR3 totals 14 residues. Clones were sequenced by immunoSEQ multiplex PCR, and TCRdb holds only the in-frame ones, with some missing. Here the sample spans fewer than 850,000 clones, less than 95% being singletons. This clone showed up just once. The chain carries TRBV9 and TRBJ2-7; tentatively, D is TRBD1 (5 bases). This sequence originates from a man aged 18 to 29 in good health. Some clones in this sample may be carry-over from other donors' samples. Sequenced: memory CD8+ T cells from PBMCs. Subset specified: CD45RO+ cells pooled with CCR7-negative TemRA cells. CDR3 sequence reads: CASSVDGASYEQYF. In DNA, the CDR3 is TGTGCCAGCAGCGTAGATGGGGCCTCCTACGAGCAGTACTTC.